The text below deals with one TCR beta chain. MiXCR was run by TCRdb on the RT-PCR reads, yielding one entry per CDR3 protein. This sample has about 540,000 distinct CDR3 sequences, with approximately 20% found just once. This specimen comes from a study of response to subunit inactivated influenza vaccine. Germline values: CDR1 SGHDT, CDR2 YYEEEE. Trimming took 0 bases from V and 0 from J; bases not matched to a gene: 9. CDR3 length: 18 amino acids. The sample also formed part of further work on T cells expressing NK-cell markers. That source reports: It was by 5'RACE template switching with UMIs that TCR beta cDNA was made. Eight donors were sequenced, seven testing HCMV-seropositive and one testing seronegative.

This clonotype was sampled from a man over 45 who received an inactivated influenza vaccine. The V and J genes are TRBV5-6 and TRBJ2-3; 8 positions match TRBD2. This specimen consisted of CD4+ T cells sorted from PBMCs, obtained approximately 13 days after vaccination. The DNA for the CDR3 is TGTGCCAGCAGCTTGGCGTCTGGTCCTAGCGGGAGCACAGATACGCAGTATTTT. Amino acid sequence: CASSLASGPSGSTDTQYF. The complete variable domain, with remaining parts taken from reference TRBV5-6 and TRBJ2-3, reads DAGVTQSPTHLIKTRGQQVTLRCSPKSGHDTVSWYQQALGQGPQFIFQYYEEEERQRGNFPDRFSGHQFPNYSSELNVNALLLGDSALYLCASSLASGPSGSTDTQYFGPGTRLTVL.